This T cell receptor beta chain appears in the sequencing data of a study of T cells expressing NK-cell markers. Study context: Seven of the eight sequenced donors were classified as HCMV-seropositive, and one was classified as seronegative.

For each CDR3 protein, TCRdb gives one entry from its re-call of the 5' RACE reads, without DNA. The sample holds some 460,000 distinct CDR3 sequences. CDR3 size: 15 residues. CDR1 SGHDN and CDR2 FVKESK come from the germline V gene. The specimen sequenced was blood T cells: a sorted CD56 or NKG2C T cell subset, CD4+ or CD8+ T cells, or bulk PBMC T cells (not recorded which). The clonotype was recovered from a woman between 50 and 59 years old in good health. This chain joins TRBV14 and TRBJ1-3; TCRdb names TRBD1, which stays unverified in the absence of DNA. CDR3 region: CASSRGTALGNTIYF.